Below are 21 T cell receptor beta chains sequenced from a single sample in a study of OX40 agonist ivuxolimab in advanced cancers. Assay used: immunoSEQ multiplex PCR; TCRdb lists only in-frame clones, some missing. The sample consists of about 19,000 clones, 65% to 85% of them appearing once. The sequences come from CD4+ or CD8+ T cells sorted from blood, collected in a trial of the OX40 agonist ivuxolimab. Receptors were obtained from an adult with an advanced solid tumor such as melanoma, head and neck, liver or kidney cancer.

J is TRBJ2-7 and V is TRBV6-5; D call uncertain. This CDR3 spans 13 amino acids. Germline CDR1 is MNHEY and CDR2 is SVGAGI. The ends were cut back, 5 bases at V and 5 bases at J, with 13 bases in the middle. The CDR3 region has the DNA TGTGCCAGCAGTAAATTTATTAGCCACGAGCAGTACTTC. Its protein is CASSKFISHEQYF.

The V and J genes are TRBV25-1 and TRBJ1-1; D unresolved. Trimming removed 6 bases from V and 6 bases from J, with 11 bases in between. The CDR3 spans 12 residues. Germline-derived CDR1 and CDR2 are MGHDK and SYGVNS. CDR3 in amino acids: CASRRGLAEAFF. The CDR3 DNA sequence: TGTGCCAGCAGAAGAGGGCTCGCTGAAGCTTTCTTT.

The V and J genes are TRBV18 and TRBJ1-3; the D gene is possibly TRBD1 (5 bases). The V and J ends lost 0 bases and 8 bases respectively, with 8 bases between them. Germline V lookup: CDR1 KGHSH, CDR2 LQKENI. The CDR3 is made up of 13 amino acids. As DNA, the CDR3 is TGTGCCAGCTCACCACCGGGGCAGGACACCATATATTTT. Residues: CASSPPGQDTIYF.

The chain is built from TRBV28 and TRBJ1-1; the D gene is possibly TRBD1 (5 bases). The ends were cut back, 6 bases at V and 6 bases at J, with 14 bases in the middle. The CDR3 is 13 residues long. Germline CDR1 is MDHEN and CDR2 is SYDVKM. DNA of the CDR3: TGTGCCAGCAGGGGGGTGGGGATAGCTGAAGCTTTCTTT. This encodes CASRGVGIAEAFF.

The CDR3, as DNA: TGCGCCAGCAGCCAAGAGGCATCGAGGGGACCTGAAGCTTTCTTT. It translates to CASSQEASRGPEAFF. The rearrangement uses TRBV4-1 and TRBJ1-1; D possibly corresponds to TRBD1 (5 bases). This CDR3 has 15 residues. Per germline, CDR1 MGHRA and CDR2 YSYEKL. With 0 bases removed from V and 6 bases from J, the gap between germline ends came to 14 bases.

This clone was counted ten times or more. A single base separates this from a much larger clone, so it may be a read error. Within the sample, other DNA sequences also encode this same CDR3. The chain carries TRBV15 and TRBJ1-2; D is undetermined. The CDR3 is 14 residues long. Germline CDR1 reads LNHNV; CDR2 reads YYDKDF (reference sequence). Trimming took 0 bases from V and 4 from J, leaving 9 bases between them. CDR3 loop: CATSRDVGLYGYTF. Here the CDR3 DNA reads TGTGCCACCAGCAGAGATGTGGGCCTCTATGGCTACACCTTC.

Concerning this clone: This CDR3 is also generated by other DNA sequences in the sample. The V gene is TRBV27, the J gene TRBJ1-2; D might be TRBD1 (5 bases). The CDR3 spans 13 residues. V lost 4 bases and J lost 8, with 14 bases in between. Germline CDR1 MNHEY, CDR2 SMNVEV (reference sequence). CDR3 protein: CASSSVPGVGYTF. The CDR3 bases are TGTGCCAGCAGTTCAGTGCCGGGGGTCGGCTACACCTTC.

V gene TRBV7-9 combines with J gene TRBJ2-1, with D uncertain. Germline-derived CDR1 and CDR2 are SEHNR and FQNEAQ (reference sequence). Trimming cost V 5 bases and J 6 bases, with 8 bases left between them. The CDR3 spans 12 residues. Here the CDR3 DNA reads TGTGCCAGCAGCGGTGAAAGCAATGAGCAGTTCTTC. Its translation is CASSGESNEQFF. The full variable domain, completed using reference TRBV7-9 and TRBJ2-1, is DTGVSQNPRHKITKRGQNVTFRCDPISEHNRLYWYRQTLGQGPEFLTYFQNEAQLEKSRLLSDRFSAERPKGSFSTLEIQRTEQGDSAMYLCASSGESNEQFFGPGTRLTVL.

This clone came up many times. V usage is TRBV2 and J usage is TRBJ2-7; 8 nucleotides match TRBD1. J lost 3 bases, V lost 6 bases, and 7 bases had no gene match. Per germline, CDR1 SNHLY and CDR2 FYNNEI. The length of the CDR3 is 14 residues. The CDR3 reads CASRLQGVGYEQYF. The CDR3 nucleotides read TGTGCCAGCAGGTTACAGGGGGTCGGCTACGAGCAGTACTTC.

The chain recombines TRBV29-1 with TRBJ1-2; possibly TRBD1 for D (5 bases). The germline CDR1 and CDR2 sequences are SQVTM and ANQGSEA. Trimming took 0 bases from V and 4 from J, leaving 24 bases between them. CDR3 length: 18 residues. CDR3 sequence (DNA): TGCAGCGTTGAAGAATCCCAGCTGTCGGCAGATGGGGGCTATGGCTACACCTTC. The encoded protein is CSVEESQLSADGGYGYTF.

The sample holds a few counts of this clone. The chain has TRBV7-6 and TRBJ2-7; tentative D call: TRBD2 (6 bases). CDR1 and CDR2 (germline): SGHVS, FNYEAQ. The CDR3 is 15 amino acids. Trimming stripped 0 bases from V and 0 bases from J, with 9 bases between. DNA for the CDR3: TGTGCCAGCAGCTTAGCGGAGGGAAACTCCTACGAGCAGTACTTC. Protein product: CASSLAEGNSYEQYF.

This clone was detected only a few times. DNA for the CDR3: TGTGCCAGCAGCCCTAGATATGTCGAGCAGTACTTC. Translation gives CASSPRYVEQYF. The chain links TRBV7-9 to TRBJ2-7, with D uncertain. The CDR3 is 12 residues long. CDR1 and CDR2 (germline): SEHNR, FQNEAQ (reference sequence). The ends were cut back, 5 bases at V and 6 bases at J, with 11 bases in the middle.

The chain has TRBV27 and TRBJ2-1; TRBD1 is a possible D gene (5 bases). The V gene's germline CDR1 is MNHEY and CDR2 SMNVEV (reference sequence). V shed 3 bases and J shed 8 bases, with 11 bases lying between them. The CDR3 contains 13 residues. The CDR3 region is CASSLSQVYEQFF. In DNA, the CDR3 is TGTGCCAGCAGTTTGTCACAGGTCTATGAGCAGTTCTTC.

This chain uses TRBV27 with TRBJ2-7; the match to TRBD1 covers 9 bases. CDR3 length equals 14 residues. V lost 8 bases to trimming and J lost 1 base; unmatched junction nucleotides: 6. Germline loops: CDR1 MNHEY, CDR2 SMNVEV (reference sequence). For the CDR3, the DNA is TGTGCCAGCTCCACAGGGGGCCCTTCCTACGAGCAGTACTTC. It yields the protein CASSTGGPSYEQYF.

The chain combines TRBV9 with TRBJ1-2; D uncertain. Germline V CDR1 and CDR2: SGDLS, YYNGEE. V was clipped by 4 bases and J by 4 bases, with 14 bases between them. The CDR3 consists of 14 residues. This chain's CDR3 is CASSMRELGYGYTF. In DNA form, the CDR3 reads TGTGCCAGCAGCATGAGGGAACTCGGCTATGGCTACACCTTC.

V and J are TRBV25-1 and TRBJ1-1; the D gene is possibly TRBD1 (5 bases). The CDR3 runs 17 residues. The V and J ends lost 3 bases and 0 bases respectively, with 17 bases between them. CDR1 is MGHDK, CDR2 SYGVNS, per germline. In DNA, the CDR3 is TGTGCCAGCAGTGAGGCCCCCCCCGGGACCTTGAACACTGAAGCTTTCTTT. It specifies CASSEAPPGTLNTEAFF.

This clone was detected only a few times. V is TRBV14 and J is TRBJ2-7; D possibly uses TRBD1 or TRBD2 (5 bases each). V lost 4 bases to trimming and J lost 13 bases, with 14 bases between them. The germline gives CDR1 SGHDN, CDR2 FVKESK. CDR3 length equals 11 residues. This chain's CDR3 is CASSLTWDGYF. CDR3 in DNA: TGTGCCAGCAGCCTTACATGGGACGGATACTTC. The entire variable domain, with the rest obtained from reference TRBV14 and TRBJ2-7, is as follows: EAGVTQFPSHSVIEKGQTVTLRCDPISGHDNLYWYRRVMGKEIKFLLHFVKESKQDESGMPNNRFLAERTGGTYSTLKVQPAELEDSGVYFCASSLTWDGYFGPGTRLTVT.

CDR3 region: CATTGGDSYNEQFF. CDR3 sequence (DNA): TGTGCCACCACCGGGGGGGATTCCTACAATGAGCAGTTCTTC. The chain links TRBV27 to TRBJ2-1; 8 bases agree with TRBD2. CDR1 is MNHEY and CDR2 is SMNVEV in the germline V gene (reference sequence). The CDR3 runs 14 residues. Germline trimming cut 10 bases from V and 1 base from J; bases unmatched to any gene: 6.

The V call is TRBV29-1, the J call TRBJ2-5; 9 bases align to TRBD1. After removal of 0 bases from V and 4 bases from J, the junction contained 3 bases not matched to a gene. The CDR3 contains 14 residues. Germline values: CDR1 SQVTM, CDR2 ANQGSEA. CDR3 protein: CSVEEGGQGETQYF. CDR3 in DNA: TGCAGCGTTGAAGAGGGGGGACAGGGAGAGACCCAGTACTTC.

The rearrangement uses TRBV9 and TRBJ2-7; the match to TRBD1 covers 7 bases. CDR1 is SGDLS and CDR2 is YYNGEE in the germline V gene. With V trimmed by 1 base and J by 3 bases, 1 base remained unmatched. CDR3 size: 13 residues. CDR3 region: CASSVRTGYEQYF. The CDR3 DNA follows: TGTGCCAGCAGCGTAAGGACAGGCTACGAGCAGTACTTC.

The chain has TRBV5-6 and TRBJ2-7; 7 nucleotides match TRBD1. Per the germline V gene, CDR1 is SGHDT and CDR2 is YYEEEE. CDR3 size: 15 residues. J gave up 0 bases and V 3 bases, and 6 bases lay outside the gene matches. The DNA of the CDR3 is TGTGCCAGCAGCTCCTACAGGGGAAGCTCCTACGAGCAGTACTTC. Translated, it gives CASSSYRGSSYEQYF.